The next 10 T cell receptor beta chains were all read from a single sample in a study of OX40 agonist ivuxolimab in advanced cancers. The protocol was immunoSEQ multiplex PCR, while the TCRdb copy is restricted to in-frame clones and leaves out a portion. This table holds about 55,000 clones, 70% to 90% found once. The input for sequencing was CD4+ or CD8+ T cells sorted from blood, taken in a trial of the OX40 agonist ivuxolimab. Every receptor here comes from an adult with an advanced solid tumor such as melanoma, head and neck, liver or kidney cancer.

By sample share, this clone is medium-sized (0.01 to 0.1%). This CDR3 reads CASSWPLEGGTDTQYF. CDR3 in DNA: TGTGCCAGCAGCTGGCCATTGGAGGGGGGCACAGATACGCAGTATTTT. This rearrangement joins TRBV7-8 to TRBJ2-3; D may be TRBD1 or TRBD2 (6 bases each). In germline, CDR1 is SGHVS, CDR2 FQNEAQ. CDR3 length: 16 amino acids. V was trimmed by 4 bases and J by 1 base, leaving 15 bases between them.

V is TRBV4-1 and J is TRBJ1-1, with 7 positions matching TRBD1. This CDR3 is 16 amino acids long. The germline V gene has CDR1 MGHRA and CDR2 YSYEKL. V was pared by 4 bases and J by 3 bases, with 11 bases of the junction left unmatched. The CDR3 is CASSPGQEYVDTEAFF. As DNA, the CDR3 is TGCGCCAGCAGCCCCGGACAGGAATACGTCGACACTGAAGCTTTCTTT.

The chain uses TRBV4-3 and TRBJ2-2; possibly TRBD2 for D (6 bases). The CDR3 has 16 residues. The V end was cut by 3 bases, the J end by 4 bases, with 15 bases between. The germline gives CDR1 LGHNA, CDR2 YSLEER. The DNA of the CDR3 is TGCGCCAGCAGCCACGGGACTCATACGCGCACCGGGGAGCTGTTTTTT. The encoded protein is CASSHGTHTRTGELFF.

The CDR3 is CASSSPGGDYGYTF. The DNA of the CDR3 is TGTGCCAGCAGCTCCCCGGGGGGGGACTATGGCTACACCTTC. V and J are TRBV7-9 and TRBJ1-2; possible D gene TRBD1, 5 bases. The CDR3 is 14 amino acids. Germline lookup yields CDR1 SEHNR and CDR2 FQNEAQ (reference sequence). The ends were cut back, 4 bases at V and 3 bases at J, with 12 bases in the middle. Variable domain in full (rest from reference TRBV7-9 and TRBJ1-2): DTGVSQNPRHKITKRGQNVTFRCDPISEHNRLYWYRQTLGQGPEFLTYFQNEAQLEKSRLLSDRFSAERPKGSFSTLEIQRTEQGDSAMYLCASSSPGGDYGYTFGSGTRLTVV.

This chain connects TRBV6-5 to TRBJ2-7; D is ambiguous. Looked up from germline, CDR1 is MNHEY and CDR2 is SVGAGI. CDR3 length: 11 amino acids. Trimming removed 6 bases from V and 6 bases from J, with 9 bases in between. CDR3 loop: CASSSGPEQYF. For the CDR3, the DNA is TGTGCCAGCAGCTCCGGGCCCGAGCAGTACTTC.

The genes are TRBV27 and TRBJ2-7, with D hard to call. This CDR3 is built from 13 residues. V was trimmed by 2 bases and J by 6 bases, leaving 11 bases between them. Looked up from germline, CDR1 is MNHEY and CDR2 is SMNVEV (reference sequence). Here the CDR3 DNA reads TGTGCCAGCAGTTTACTCCCGCCGACCGAGCAGTACTTC. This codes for CASSLLPPTEQYF.

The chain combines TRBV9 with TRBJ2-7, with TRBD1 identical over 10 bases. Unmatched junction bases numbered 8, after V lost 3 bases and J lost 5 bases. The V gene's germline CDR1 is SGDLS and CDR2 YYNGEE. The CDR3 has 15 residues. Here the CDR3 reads CASSEGDRGLDEQYF. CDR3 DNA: TGTGCCAGCAGCGAAGGCGACAGGGGGCTGGACGAGCAGTACTTC.

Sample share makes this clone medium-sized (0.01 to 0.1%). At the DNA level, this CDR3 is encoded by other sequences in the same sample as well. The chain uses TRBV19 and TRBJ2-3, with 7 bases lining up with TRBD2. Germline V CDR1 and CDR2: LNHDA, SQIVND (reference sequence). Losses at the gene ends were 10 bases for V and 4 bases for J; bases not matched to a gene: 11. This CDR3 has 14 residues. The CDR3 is CATRRGGAADTQYF. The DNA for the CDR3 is TGTGCCACCCGACGGGGAGGGGCCGCAGATACGCAGTATTTT.

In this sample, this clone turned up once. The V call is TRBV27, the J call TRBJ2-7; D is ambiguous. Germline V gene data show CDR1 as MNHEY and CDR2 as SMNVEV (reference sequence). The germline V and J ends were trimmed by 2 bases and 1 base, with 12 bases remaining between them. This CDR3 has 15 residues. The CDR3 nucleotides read TGTGCCAGCAGTTTAGGGCCAGGTATTTCCTACGAGCAGTACTTC. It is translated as CASSLGPGISYEQYF.

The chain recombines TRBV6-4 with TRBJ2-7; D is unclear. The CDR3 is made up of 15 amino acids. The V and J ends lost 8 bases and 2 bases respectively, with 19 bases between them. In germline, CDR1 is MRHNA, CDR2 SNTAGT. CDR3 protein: CASCTRHYTPYEQYF. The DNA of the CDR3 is TGTGCCAGCTGTACTCGACACTATACACCCTACGAGCAGTACTTC.